This entry lists 25 T cell receptor beta chains sequenced from one sample in a study of blood T cell repertoires in COVID-19. Sequencing was performed with immunoSEQ multiplex PCR; in TCRdb, only in-frame clones are kept and a portion is missing. This sample carries about 270,000 clones, 85% to 90% of them seen once, and the ten largest clones take under 2.5%. The sequenced material came from PBMCs or T cells enriched from blood (not recorded which). The receptors were sampled from a woman under 30 who had recovered from COVID-19.

The chain combines TRBV9 with TRBJ1-2, with D possibly TRBD1 on 6 matching bases. The germline gives CDR1 SGDLS, CDR2 YYNGEE. The V end was cut by 6 bases, the J end by 8 bases, with 20 bases between. This CDR3 spans 14 amino acids. CDR3: CASTSAGGARGYTF. DNA for the CDR3: TGTGCCAGCACTAGTGCGGGGGGCGCTCGGGGCTACACCTTC. Combining the CDR3 with reference TRBV9 and TRBJ1-2 gives the whole variable domain DSGVTQTPKHLITATGQRVTLRCSPRSGDLSVYWYQQSLDQGLQFLIQYYNGEERAKGNILERFSAQQFPDLHSELNLSSLELGDSALYFCASTSAGGARGYTFGSGTRLTVV.

This sequence joins TRBV30 and TRBJ2-7; possible D gene TRBD2, 5 bases. The CDR3 is made up of 14 amino acids. Trimming took 5 bases from V and 0 from J, leaving 14 bases between them. Germline V CDR1 and CDR2: GTSNPN, SVGIG (reference sequence). The CDR3 nucleotides read TGTGCCTGGCGTCTCAGCGGTATCTCCTACGAGCAGTACTTC. Encoded protein: CAWRLSGISYEQYF.

The chain carries TRBV5-4 and TRBJ2-1, with TRBD2 matching 10 bases. In germline, CDR1 is SGHNT, CDR2 YYREEE (reference sequence). CDR3 size: 14 residues. Trimming removed 4 bases from V and 8 bases from J; junction bases left unmatched: 6. Written as DNA, the CDR3 is TGTGCCAGCAGCCGGCCACTAGCGGGGTATGAGCAGTTCTTC. The encoded protein is CASSRPLAGYEQFF.

DNA for the CDR3: TGTGCCAGCAGCCAAAGAAGGGGCCAGGGAATCCCTGAAGCTTTCTTT. This gives the protein CASSQRRGQGIPEAFF. This chain joins TRBV3-1 (or the pseudogene TRBV3-2) and TRBJ1-1; the D gene is possibly TRBD1 (5 bases). V was trimmed by 2 bases and J by 6 bases, leaving 19 bases between them. The CDR3 is 16 residues long. Germline V gene data show CDR1 as LGHDT and CDR2 as YNNKEL (reference sequence).

This clone showed up just once. The V and J genes are TRBV6-6 and TRBJ2-5, with a tentative D call TRBD2 (7 bases). Per germline, CDR1 MNHNY and CDR2 SVGAGI (reference sequence). This CDR3 contains 14 residues. The V and J ends lost 2 bases and 4 bases respectively, with 11 bases between them. The CDR3 coding sequence is TGTGCCAGCAGTTACGGCGGGGGCGCAGAGACCCAGTACTTC. Amino acids: CASSYGGGAETQYF.

The chain is built from TRBV27 and TRBJ2-7; 11 bases are a match to TRBD1. With 3 bases clipped from V and 6 bases from J, the junction kept 4 bases outside the gene matches. The CDR3 runs to 14 residues. Germline-derived CDR1 and CDR2 are MNHEY and SMNVEV (reference sequence). CDR3 nucleotides: TGTGCCAGCAGTTTCGGACAGGGGGCCAGCGAGCAGTACTTC. This sequence encodes CASSFGQGASEQYF.

The V and J genes are TRBV7-2 and TRBJ1-2; TRBD1 might be the D (5 bases). The CDR3 has 13 residues. The germline gives CDR1 SGHTA, CDR2 FQGNSA. Trimming shortened V by 6 bases and J by 8 bases, and 16 bases separated the two germline ends. CDR3 in amino acids: CASSSPGAGGYTF. DNA for the CDR3: TGTGCCAGCAGTTCCCCGGGAGCAGGGGGCTACACCTTC.

This rearrangement joins TRBV5-1 to TRBJ2-1; 10 bases line up with TRBD1. CDR3 size: 13 residues. CDR1 and CDR2 from the germline V gene are SGHRS and YFSETQ. V was clipped by 5 bases and J by 9 bases; unmatched bases: 5. The CDR3: CASREGQGTEQFF. The CDR3 nucleotides are TGCGCCAGCAGGGAGGGACAGGGGACTGAGCAGTTCTTC.

The chain uses TRBV27 and TRBJ2-1, with 13 bases that match TRBD2. CDR1 is MNHEY and CDR2 is SMNVEV in the germline V gene (reference sequence). Trimming took 5 bases from V and 6 from J; bases not matched to a gene: 4. The CDR3 is made up of 15 amino acids. The CDR3 sequence is CASSIRTSGGNEQFF. The CDR3 DNA reads TGTGCCAGCAGTATCCGGACTAGCGGGGGCAATGAGCAGTTCTTC.

The rearrangement joins TRBV18 to TRBJ2-5; D is perhaps TRBD1 (5 bases). Trimming removed 3 bases from V and 2 bases from J, with 7 bases in between. The germline CDR1 and CDR2 sequences are KGHSH and LQKENI. This CDR3 spans 13 amino acids. Here the CDR3 reads CASSPDTQETQYF. In nucleotides, the CDR3 is TGTGCCAGCTCACCGGACACTCAAGAGACCCAGTACTTC.

This clone was seen only once. The CDR3 protein is CASRNSRAGQDDSYNEQFF. The CDR3 coding sequence is TGTGCCAGCAGAAACTCTCGGGCCGGACAAGACGACTCCTACAATGAGCAGTTCTTC. This chain connects TRBV28 to TRBJ2-1; perhaps TRBD1 as D (5 bases). This CDR3 is built from 19 residues. The germline V gene encodes CDR1 MDHEN and CDR2 SYDVKM. V lost 6 bases to trimming and J lost 0 bases, with 24 bases between them.

The gene calls are TRBV3-1 (or the pseudogene TRBV3-2) and TRBJ2-6, with D maybe TRBD1 (5 bases). Germline V gene sequence: CDR1 LGHDT, CDR2 YNNKEL (reference sequence). The CDR3 consists of 13 residues. V lost 4 bases to trimming and J lost 4 bases, with 5 bases between them. The CDR3 loop reads CASSRTGANVLTF. CDR3 bases: TGTGCCAGCAGCCGGACAGGGGCCAACGTCCTGACTTTC.

The chain joins TRBV27 to TRBJ2-5, with 16 bases fitting TRBD2. The CDR3 is made up of 15 amino acids. Per germline, CDR1 MNHEY and CDR2 SMNVEV (reference sequence). V dropped 5 bases and J dropped 5; count of bases not matched to a gene: 2. The CDR3 DNA reads as TGTGCCAGCAGTGGGACTAGCGGGGGGGACGAGACCCAGTACTTC. Translating it yields CASSGTSGGDETQYF.

The J gene is TRBJ1-2, the V gene TRBV29-1, with 7 nucleotides matching TRBD1. The CDR3 length is 14 residues. V was pared by 2 bases and J by 8 bases, with 11 bases of the junction left unmatched. Germline CDR1 reads SQVTM; CDR2 reads ANQGSEA. The chain's CDR3 is CSVENREGAVGYTF. In DNA, the CDR3 is TGCAGCGTTGAAAATCGTGAGGGGGCGGTAGGCTACACCTTC.

The chain has TRBV5-1 and TRBJ1-2; TRBD1 matches 7 bases. This CDR3 has 16 residues. V lost 2 bases, J lost 5 bases, and 12 bases stayed unmatched. Germline assignment: CDR1 SGHRS and CDR2 YFSETQ. In DNA, the CDR3 is TGCGCCAGCAGCTTCGGGACAGCGAGGGGTTTTTATGGCTACACCTTC. It codes for CASSFGTARGFYGYTF.

The CDR3, as DNA: TGTGCCAGCAGTAAAGGACAGGGGGCATCTGGAAACACCATATATTTT. It codes for CASSKGQGASGNTIYF. The chain uses TRBV6-1 and TRBJ1-3; TRBD1 agrees at 11 bases. CDR1 is MNHNS and CDR2 is SASEGT in the germline V gene. V was clipped by 5 bases and J by 1 base; unmatched bases: 4. This CDR3 contains 16 residues.

V and J are TRBV5-1 and TRBJ1-4, with 7 bases that match TRBD1. Trimming cost V 2 bases and J 7 bases; bases outside gene matches: 5. This CDR3 has 14 amino acids. Per the germline V gene, CDR1 is SGHRS and CDR2 is YFSETQ. The CDR3 is CASSLKTGIEKLFF. In DNA, the CDR3 is TGCGCCAGCAGCTTAAAGACAGGGATTGAAAAACTGTTTTTT. The full variable domain, in which reference TRBV5-1 and TRBJ1-4 provide the parts outside the CDR3, is KAGVTQTPRYLIKTRGQQVTLSCSPISGHRSVSWYQQTPGQGLQFLFEYFSETQRNKGNFPGRFSGRQFSNSRSEMNVSTLELGDSALYLCASSLKTGIEKLFFGSGTQLSVL.

In this sample, this clone turned up a few times. V gene TRBV1 combines with J gene TRBJ1-6; no check of the table's D call, TRBD1, against the DNA was made. TRBV1 corresponds to a pseudogene. CDR3 size: 14 residues. CDR3 sequence: CTLWGQGKPTPLHF. As DNA, the CDR3 is TGCACCCTCTGGGGACAGGGAAAACCCACACCCCTCCACTTT.

The chain has TRBV12-3 or TRBV12-4 and TRBJ1-1; D might be TRBD1 (6 bases). V lost 5 bases and J 6 bases, leaving 13 bases between the germline ends. The CDR3 consists of 13 residues. CDR3 DNA: TGTGCCAGCAGTCCCGGGGGGCGAGCTGAAGCTTTCTTT. Encoded protein: CASSPGGRAEAFF.

The chain has TRBV5-1 and TRBJ2-5; 7 bases are shared with TRBD1. Germline CDR1 SGHRS, CDR2 YFSETQ. Trimming cost V 3 bases and J 2 bases; bases outside gene matches: 7. CDR3 length: 15 residues. DNA for the CDR3: TGCGCCAGCAGCTCGCAGGGGACAGTTCAAGAGACCCAGTACTTC. Translating it yields CASSSQGTVQETQYF.

This clone was observed once. V usage is TRBV5-1 and J usage is TRBJ1-4; weak D call: TRBD1 (5 bases). V was shortened by 4 bases and J by 2 bases, with 18 bases between the two germline ends. CDR1 SGHRS and CDR2 YFSETQ come from the germline V gene. This CDR3 is built from 17 residues. The CDR3 spells CASSHTGDLATNEKLFF. The DNA for the CDR3 is TGCGCCAGCAGCCACACAGGAGACCTTGCTACTAATGAAAAACTGTTTTTT.

CDR3: CASSLTVGHGEAFF. The CDR3, as DNA: TGCGCCAGCAGCTTGACGGTGGGCCACGGTGAAGCTTTCTTT. The rearrangement uses TRBV5-1 and TRBJ1-1, with D hard to call. Germline CDR1 and CDR2: SGHRS and YFSETQ. The CDR3 covers 14 residues. With 1 base removed from V and 7 bases from J, the gap between germline ends came to 14 bases.

The chain carries TRBV29-1 and TRBJ1-2; D may be TRBD1 (5 bases). The CDR3 sequence is 10 residues long. V lost 3 bases and J 7 bases, leaving 6 bases between the germline ends. Germline V gene sequence: CDR1 SQVTM, CDR2 ANQGSEA. In nucleotides, the CDR3 is TGCAGCGTTGATCAGGGTGGCTACACCTTC. Its translation: CSVDQGGYTF. Variable domain in full (rest from reference TRBV29-1 and TRBJ1-2): SAVISQKPSRDICQRGTSLTIQCQVDSQVTMMFWYRQQPGQSLTLIATANQGSEATYESGFVIDKFPISRPNLTFSTLTVSNMSPEDSSIYLCSVDQGGYTFGSGTRLTVV.

Remarks on this clone: Other DNA sequences in the sample encode the same CDR3. This chain links TRBV5-1 with TRBJ1-1, with D possibly TRBD1 on 6 matching bases. The CDR3 totals 13 residues. The germline V gene encodes CDR1 SGHRS and CDR2 YFSETQ. The germline V and J ends were trimmed by 0 bases and 7 bases, with 10 bases remaining between them. The CDR3 here is CASSLDRDLEAFF. The CDR3 region has the DNA TGCGCCAGCAGCTTGGACAGGGACCTTGAAGCTTTCTTT. The full variable domain, completed using reference TRBV5-1 and TRBJ1-1, is KAGVTQTPRYLIKTRGQQVTLSCSPISGHRSVSWYQQTPGQGLQFLFEYFSETQRNKGNFPGRFSGRQFSNSRSEMNVSTLELGDSALYLCASSLDRDLEAFFGQGTRLTVV.

This chain links TRBV19 with TRBJ2-5; D remains unclear. The V and J ends lost 3 bases and 4 bases respectively, with 12 bases between them. This CDR3 is 14 amino acids long. The germline CDR1 and CDR2 sequences are LNHDA and SQIVND (reference sequence). CDR3 loop: CASSMDLVAETQYF. DNA of the CDR3: TGTGCCAGTAGTATGGATCTAGTCGCAGAGACCCAGTACTTC.